This T cell receptor beta chain was captured in a study of spatial heterogeneity in lung cancer. Time point described: blood at routine non-recurrence follow-up after resection. Unsorted whole RNA from tumor, nontumor lung or frozen PBMC underwent sequencing. In the library, each TCR cDNA molecule bore its own unique molecular identifier. TCRdb analysed the 5' RACE reads with MiXCR anew, one entry per CDR3 protein. The table lists roughly 72,000 distinct CDR3 sequences, roughly 8.9% of them singletons. Germline CDR1 is KGHDR and CDR2 is SFDVKD. The trim removed 5 bases at V and 4 bases at J, leaving 7 bases unmatched. This CDR3 has 15 amino acids.

The V and J genes are TRBV24-1 and TRBJ2-7, with 10 bases that match TRBD2. This material consisted of PBMCs, taken at follow-up. The sequence derives from a female donor with early-stage non-small cell lung cancer. The CDR3 DNA reads TGTGCCACCAGTGGTCCGCCGGGACTAGCGTACGAGCAGTACTTC. This gives the protein CATSGPPGLAYEQYF.